The next 27 T cell receptor beta chains were all read from a single sample in a study of shared T cell receptors in the human thymus. The repertoire was sequenced with immunoSEQ multiplex PCR; TCRdb's copy has only in-frame clones and lacks some. This sample has about 540,000 clones; approximately 78% occur once, and the top ten carry around 0.012%. This same sample was also taken into another study, of human thymus T cells.

Material for sequencing was thymocytes. The receptors here all came from a boy under three years old with a congenital heart defect.

Notes on this clone: Other DNA sequences in the sample encode the same CDR3. This sequence joins TRBV18 and TRBJ2-7, with D possibly being TRBD2 (6 bases). CDR1 KGHSH and CDR2 LQKENI come from the germline V gene. This CDR3 spans 13 amino acids. V was shortened by 3 bases and J by 2 bases, with 8 bases between the two germline ends. In DNA, the CDR3 is TGTGCCAGCTCACCTCCGGGGGCCTACGAGCAGTACTTC. It yields the protein CASSPPGAYEQYF. The variable domain in full, completed from reference TRBV18 and TRBJ2-7, reads NAGVMQNPRHLVRRRGQEARLRCSPMKGHSHVYWYRQLPEEGLKFMVYLQKENIIDESGMPKERFSAEFPKEGPSILRIQQVVRGDSAAYFCASSPPGAYEQYFGPGTRLTVT.

This clone showed up just once. This chain joins TRBV7-6 and TRBJ2-7, with D perhaps TRBD2 (5 bases). V was trimmed by 2 bases and J by 6 bases, leaving 11 bases between them. From germline, CDR1 is SGHVS and CDR2 FNYEAQ. The length of the CDR3 is 13 residues. CDR3 in amino acids: CASSLSSGSEQYF. For the CDR3, the DNA is TGTGCCAGCAGCTTATCTTCGGGGAGCGAGCAGTACTTC.

The chain joins TRBV6-6 to TRBJ2-7; weak D call: TRBD1 (7 bases). CDR1 is MNHNY and CDR2 is SVGAGI in the germline V gene (reference sequence). The V gene lost 0 bases and the J gene lost 2 bases, with 11 bases spanning the gap. The length of the CDR3 is 15 residues. In nucleotides, the CDR3 is TGTGCCAGCAGTTACTCATCAGGGGGGCCCTACGAGCAGTACTTC. Protein product: CASSYSSGGPYEQYF.

The rearrangement links TRBV9 to TRBJ2-7; D not certain. The CDR3 runs to 11 residues. V gave up 4 bases and J gave up 5 bases, with 7 bases separating them. In germline, CDR1 is SGDLS, CDR2 YYNGEE. As DNA, the CDR3 is TGTGCCAGCAGCCCTCGGGACGAGCAGTACTTC. Protein product: CASSPRDEQYF.

This clone came up once. The rearrangement links TRBV7-6 to TRBJ2-3; TRBD2 matches 11 bases. Trimming cost V 5 bases and J 1 base; bases outside gene matches: 5. The CDR3 contains 16 residues. CDR1 and CDR2 from the germline V gene are SGHVS and FNYEAQ. CDR3 sequence: CASSLLAGGRTDTQYF. CDR3 DNA: TGTGCCAGCAGCCTGTTAGCGGGAGGGCGCACAGATACGCAGTATTTT.

This clone was seen only a few times. The chain couples TRBV4-3 to TRBJ2-7; TRBD1 matches at 8 bases. The CDR3 is made up of 16 amino acids. V shed 4 bases and J 2 bases; nucleotides not matched to a gene: 10. Germline loops: CDR1 LGHNA, CDR2 YSLEER. CDR3 loop: CASSPVAGQEAYEQYF. The CDR3 DNA sequence: TGCGCCAGCAGCCCCGTCGCGGGACAGGAAGCCTACGAGCAGTACTTC.

A few counts support this clone. The chain links TRBV29-1 to TRBJ2-7; 9 bases are a match to TRBD1. V gave up 5 bases and J gave up 6 bases; unmatched junction bases: 20. The CDR3 has 17 residues. The germline CDR1 and CDR2 sequences are SQVTM and ANQGSEA. CDR3 coding DNA: TGCAGCGTTTACTGGAACCCCGGGACAGGGAGGTTGCTCGAGCAGTACTTC. This codes for CSVYWNPGTGRLLEQYF.

Only a few counts were recorded for this clone. This chain joins TRBV5-5 and TRBJ1-2; D gene unclear. V was trimmed by 0 bases and J by 8 bases, leaving 8 bases between them. Looked up from germline, CDR1 is SGHKS and CDR2 is YYEKEE (reference sequence). The CDR3 is made up of 12 amino acids. The CDR3 coding sequence is TGTGCCAGCAGCTTGGACAGAGGGGGCTACACCTTC. Its translation: CASSLDRGGYTF.

The J gene is TRBJ1-5, the V gene TRBV6-1; possible D gene TRBD1, 5 bases. From germline, CDR1 is MNHNS and CDR2 SASEGT. CDR3 size: 14 residues. Trimming took 6 bases from V and 5 from J, leaving 14 bases between them. The CDR3 protein is CASRGRTLHQPQHF. In DNA form, the CDR3 reads TGTGCCAGCAGAGGGAGGACATTGCATCAGCCCCAGCATTTT.

The chain employs TRBV4-1 and TRBJ2-1; 14 positions match TRBD2. After removal of 1 base from V and 7 bases from J, the junction contained 9 bases not matched to a gene. This CDR3 is built from 18 residues. The V gene's germline CDR1 is MGHRA and CDR2 YSYEKL. In nucleotides, the CDR3 is TGCGCCAGCAGCCAAGCTCAGGGACTAGCGGGAGTGTCTAATGAGCAGTTCTTC. This codes for CASSQAQGLAGVSNEQFF.

The chain has TRBV7-2 and TRBJ2-7; 13 bases agree with TRBD2. The germline CDR1 and CDR2 sequences are SGHTA and FQGNSA. CDR3 length equals 18 residues. The V gene end was trimmed by 1 base and the J gene end by 3 bases; junction bases not matched to a gene: 9. CDR3 residues: CASSLETSGRVGYYEQYF. The CDR3 nucleotides are TGTGCCAGCAGCTTAGAAACTAGCGGGAGGGTTGGTTACTACGAGCAGTACTTC.

This chain connects TRBV11-2 to TRBJ2-1; 11 nucleotides match TRBD2. Germline V gene lookup returns CDR1 SGHAT and CDR2 FQNNGV. Trimming took 7 bases from V and 4 from J; bases not matched to a gene: 9. The CDR3 sequence is 16 residues long. The CDR3 loop is CASITSSGRTYNEQFF. CDR3 in DNA: TGTGCCAGCATAACTTCTAGCGGGAGGACATACAATGAGCAGTTCTTC.

The chain links TRBV4-3 to TRBJ1-3; D gene unclear. The CDR3 has 17 residues. The V gene lost 2 bases and the J gene lost 3 bases, with 17 bases spanning the gap. Germline V gives CDR1 LGHNA, CDR2 YSLEER. The CDR3 DNA reads TGCGCCAGCAGCCAACCAGAGGGATCCAGAGGTGGAAACACCATATATTTT. Protein: CASSQPEGSRGGNTIYF.

This rearrangement joins TRBV6-5 to TRBJ2-7; perhaps TRBD1 as D (6 bases). CDR1 and CDR2 (germline): MNHEY, SVGAGI. V was shortened by 0 bases and J by 0 bases, with 9 bases between the two germline ends. The CDR3 extends over 15 amino acids. The CDR3 DNA follows: TGTGCCAGCAGTTACTCCCACAGGGACTCCTACGAGCAGTACTTC. Its translation is CASSYSHRDSYEQYF.

A remark on this clone: The junction differs from germline at one of its ends, possibly a read error. J is TRBJ2-7 and V is TRBV7-7; perhaps TRBD1 as D (5 bases). The CDR3 covers 14 residues. Germline assignment: CDR1 SSHAT and CDR2 FNYEAQ (reference sequence). CDR3 in DNA: TGTGCTAGCAGCCGAGACGGACATCCCTACGAGCAGTACTTC. The encoded protein is CASSRDGHPYEQYF.

V usage is TRBV2 and J usage is TRBJ1-5; 8 positions agree with TRBD1. Losses at the gene ends were 4 bases for V and 0 bases for J; bases not matched to a gene: 8. From germline, CDR1 is SNHLY and CDR2 FYNNEI. The CDR3 has 17 amino acids. CDR3 sequence: CASSAGDRGLSNQPQHF. CDR3 DNA: TGTGCCAGCAGTGCTGGTGACAGGGGCCTTAGCAATCAGCCCCAGCATTTT.

V is TRBV12-5 and J is TRBJ1-2, with 8 bases fitting TRBD1. The CDR3 is 14 amino acids. Germline CDR1 is LGHNT and CDR2 is FRNRAP. V lost 6 bases to trimming and J lost 7 bases; unmatched junction nucleotides: 10. CDR3 DNA: TGTGCTAGTGGACCCGACAGGGGAGGGTTTGGCTACACCTTC. Translating gives CASGPDRGGFGYTF.

V is TRBV6-1 and J is TRBJ2-7; tentatively, D is TRBD1 (6 bases). V gave up 0 bases and J gave up 4 bases, with 16 bases separating them. CDR1 is MNHNS and CDR2 is SASEGT in the germline V gene. CDR3 length: 16 amino acids. The CDR3 DNA follows: TGTGCCAGCAGTGAAGCAGGGGGTGGGGACCTTTACGAGCAGTACTTC. Translation: CASSEAGGGDLYEQYF.

This chain joins TRBV7-9 and TRBJ2-3, with 9 bases matching TRBD1. There are 15 residues in the CDR3. The V gene end was trimmed by 8 bases and the J gene end by 8 bases; junction bases not matched to a gene: 14. Germline values: CDR1 SEHNR, CDR2 FQNEAQ (reference sequence). DNA of the CDR3: TGTGCCAGCCAGGGGGACGGGACAGGGACTGTTACGCAGTATTTT. It yields the protein CASQGDGTGTVTQYF.

The chain links TRBV6-5 to TRBJ2-7; tentative D call: TRBD2 (6 bases). With 5 bases removed from V and 5 bases from J, the gap between germline ends came to 16 bases. Germline CDR1 and CDR2: MNHEY and SVGAGI. The CDR3 consists of 14 residues. CDR3 in DNA: TGTGCCAGCAGTCCCCCTAGCGAATTGGACGAGCAGTACTTC. It codes for CASSPPSELDEQYF.

The V gene is TRBV5-4, the J gene TRBJ1-1; the match to TRBD1 covers 7 bases. Germline lookup yields CDR1 SGHNT and CDR2 YYREEE (reference sequence). The CDR3 spans 15 residues. V dropped 2 bases and J dropped 1; count of bases not matched to a gene: 5. The DNA for the CDR3 is TGTGCCAGCAGCTTCGAGGACAGGACGAACACTGAAGCTTTCTTT. Its translation: CASSFEDRTNTEAFF.

The chain is built from TRBV7-2 and TRBJ2-5; TRBD2 agrees at 10 bases. The CDR3 is 16 residues long. In germline, CDR1 is SGHTA, CDR2 FQGNSA. Trimming cost V 4 bases and J 0 bases; bases outside gene matches: 5. In DNA, the CDR3 is TGTGCCAGCAGCTCACAACTAGCGGGGTACCAAGAGACCCAGTACTTC. This translates into CASSSQLAGYQETQYF.

The V call is TRBV7-8, the J call TRBJ2-1, with TRBD2 matching over 10 bases. CDR1 SGHVS and CDR2 FQNEAQ come from the germline V gene. The CDR3 sequence is 16 residues long. After removal of 1 base from V and 6 bases from J, the junction contained 6 bases not matched to a gene. In nucleotides, the CDR3 is TGTGCCAGCAGCTTAGGAGCGGGAGGGCCCCGCAATGAGCAGTTCTTC. Its protein is CASSLGAGGPRNEQFF.

This chain links TRBV15 with TRBJ1-2; TRBD1 matches at 10 bases. The germline gives CDR1 LNHNV, CDR2 YYDKDF (reference sequence). V shed 0 bases, J shed 2 bases, and the junction held 3 bases outside the gene matches. The CDR3 has 16 residues. The CDR3, as DNA: TGTGCCACCAGCAGAGACCGGGACAGGGGAAACTATGGCTACACCTTC. Translated: CATSRDRDRGNYGYTF.

The chain is built from TRBV7-9 and TRBJ2-3, with 8 bases identical to TRBD1. The CDR3 sequence is 15 residues long. From germline, CDR1 is SEHNR and CDR2 FQNEAQ (reference sequence). V was clipped by 1 base and J by 3 bases; unmatched bases: 3. The CDR3 sequence: CASSLVQGATDTQYF. CDR3 DNA sequence: TGTGCCAGCAGCTTAGTCCAGGGGGCAACAGATACGCAGTATTTT. Based on the CDR3 plus reference TRBV7-9 and TRBJ2-3, the full variable domain is DTGVSQNPRHKITKRGQNVTFRCDPISEHNRLYWYRQTLGQGPEFLTYFQNEAQLEKSRLLSDRFSAERPKGSFSTLEIQRTEQGDSAMYLCASSLVQGATDTQYFGPGTRLTVL.

This sequence joins TRBV14 and TRBJ2-7, with a weak D call TRBD1 (7 bases). Germline CDR1 is SGHDN and CDR2 is FVKESK. The CDR3 is 19 amino acids. V gave up 0 bases and J gave up 0 bases, with 21 bases separating them. The DNA for the CDR3 is TGTGCCAGCAGCCAAGAAGGGGGCTTGGGGGGACTTAGCTCCTACGAGCAGTACTTC. Translating it yields CASSQEGGLGGLSSYEQYF.

This chain connects TRBV7-9 to TRBJ2-7; 9 bases line up with TRBD1. The trim removed 1 base at V and 11 bases at J, leaving 3 bases unmatched. The CDR3 sequence is 12 residues long. The V gene's germline CDR1 is SEHNR and CDR2 FQNEAQ (reference sequence). This CDR3 is CASSLGTGEEYF. The DNA for the CDR3 is TGTGCCAGCAGCTTAGGGACAGGGGAGGAGTACTTC.